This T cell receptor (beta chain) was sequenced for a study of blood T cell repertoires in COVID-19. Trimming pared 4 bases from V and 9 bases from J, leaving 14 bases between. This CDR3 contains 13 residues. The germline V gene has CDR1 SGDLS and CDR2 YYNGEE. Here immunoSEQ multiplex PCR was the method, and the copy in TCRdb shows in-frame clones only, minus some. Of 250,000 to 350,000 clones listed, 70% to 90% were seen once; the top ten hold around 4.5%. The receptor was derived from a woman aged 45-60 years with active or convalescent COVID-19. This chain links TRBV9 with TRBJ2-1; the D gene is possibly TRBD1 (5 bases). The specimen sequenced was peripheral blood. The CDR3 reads CASSPSQQGEQFF. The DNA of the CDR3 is TGTGCCAGCAGCCCAAGCCAGCAGGGTGAGCAGTTCTTC.